These T cell receptor beta chains were read from a single sample in a study of T cells after yellow fever vaccination. TCRdb ran MiXCR on the 5' RACE reads and lists one entry per CDR3 protein. Here the sample spans some 320,000 distinct CDR3 sequences, approximately 10% being singletons. The specimen comprised CD4+ T cells sorted from PBMCs, sampled 5 days after the yellow fever booster vaccination. The receptors were sampled from a man aged 18 to 35 who received the YFV17D yellow fever vaccine. Each CDR3 is given with its conserved first and last residue. The D gene is left open where the match is weak. The size field is filled for only some rows; it gives once, few, many or a size class.

13	TRBV11-2	.	.	TRBJ2-5	TGTGCCAGCAGCCGAGGGGCTAGGGAGACCCAGTACTTC	CASSRGARETQYF
15	TRBV15	TRBD1	few	TRBJ2-2	TGTGCCACCAGCAGCAGACAGGGTCGGACCGGGGAGCTGTTTTTT	CATSSRQGRTGELFF
15	TRBV5-1	.	few	TRBJ2-3	TGCGCCAGCAGCTCGTGGAAGTCTAGCACAGATACGCAGTATTTT	CASSSWKSSTDTQYF
15	TRBV7-2	.	.	TRBJ2-5	TGTGCCAGCAGCTCCAGCCCCGGTGGCTCTGGGACCCAGTACTTC	CASSSSPGGSGTQYF
13	TRBV5-4	.	.	TRBJ2-1	TGTGCCAGCAGCTTGGTGGGAGGCCATGAGCAGTTCTTC	CASSLVGGHEQFF
12	TRBV12-3/TRBV12-4	.	many	TRBJ2-5	TGTGCCAGCGGGCTAGACCAAGAGACCCAGTACTTC	CASGLDQETQYF
16	TRBV4-2	.	few	TRBJ1-2	TGTGCCAGCAGCCAAGAGGGTGACAGGAGTTACTATGGCTACACCTTC	CASSQEGDRSYYGYTF
15	TRBV5-1	TRBD1	.	TRBJ1-6	TGCGCCAGCTCAATAGGAGGGACAGATAATTCACCCCTCCACTTT	CASSIGGTDNSPLHF
13	TRBV12-3/TRBV12-4	.	many	TRBJ2-5	TGTGCCAGCAGTTTACTAGGGCAAGAGACCCAGTACTTC	CASSLLGQETQYF
16	TRBV12-3/TRBV12-4	.	.	TRBJ1-2	TGTGCCAGCAGTTTAGCGGCTGGGGGCCGGGTGAGAGGCTACACCTTC	CASSLAAGGRVRGYTF
15	TRBV6-5	TRBD1	few	TRBJ2-5	TGTGCCAGCAGCGCATCCGGGACAGGGAAGGAGACCCAGTACTTC	CASSASGTGKETQYF
17	TRBV12-3/TRBV12-4	.	many	TRBJ1-4	TGTGCCAGCAGTTTAGACTTACAAGCGGGCCCGTCCGAAAAACTGTTTTTT	CASSLDLQAGPSEKLFF
16	TRBV7-9	.	.	TRBJ1-4	TGTGCCAGCAGCTCCGCCCAGCTACAGCAGAATGAAAAACTGTTTTTT	CASSSAQLQQNEKLFF
15	TRBV5-1	.	many	TRBJ2-5	TGCGCCAGCAGCCGGGACGGGGGGCCTCAAGAGACCCAGTACTTC	CASSRDGGPQETQYF
17	TRBV4-1	TRBD2	many	TRBJ2-3	TGCGCCAGCAGCCAACCGTTAGGACTAGCAAGTACAGATACGCAGTATTTT	CASSQPLGLASTDTQYF
16	TRBV3-1	TRBD2	.	TRBJ2-5	TGTGCCAGCAGCCAACTAAAAACCGGGACTAGCCAGACCCAGTACTTC	CASSQLKTGTSQTQYF
15	TRBV9	.	few	TRBJ2-5	TGTGCCAGCAGCGTAGCCCCGACAGTCCAAGAGACCCAGTACTTC	CASSVAPTVQETQYF
14	TRBV29-1	TRBD1	few	TRBJ1-2	TGCAGCGTTGTAAGGACAGGGGGCGCCTCTGGCTACACCTTC	CSVVRTGGASGYTF
15	TRBV7-9	.	.	TRBJ2-5	TGTGCCAGCAGCTTCGGTCTAGCGAGTGGAGAGACCCAGTACTTC	CASSFGLASGETQYF
15	TRBV10-1	.	few	TRBJ2-7	TGCGCCAGCAGTCCGGTTAGGGTGGGAACGTACGAGCAGTACTTC	CASSPVRVGTYEQYF
15	TRBV5-1	TRBD1	.	TRBJ2-3	TGCGCCAGCAGCTTGAAGGGGGCGGGCACAGATACGCAGTATTTT	CASSLKGAGTDTQYF
15	TRBV11-3	TRBD2	.	TRBJ2-1	TGTGCCAGCAGCTTAGGCGGGGGGGCTGGCAATGAGCAGTTCTTC	CASSLGGGAGNEQFF
14	TRBV20-1	.	many	TRBJ2-3	TGCAGTGCTTTCGGAAGGAGTCGCACAGATACGCAGTATTTT	CSAFGRSRTDTQYF
15	TRBV6-2/TRBV6-3	TRBD1	few	TRBJ2-1	TGTGCCAGCAGTTACTCTGCCACAGGGGTGGGTGAGCAGTTCTTC	CASSYSATGVGEQFF
17	TRBV7-2	.	many	TRBJ2-1	TGTGCCAGCAGCTCCCTGGGGAGAATCAGCTCCTACAATGAGCAGTTCTTC	CASSSLGRISSYNEQFF
14	TRBV29-1	.	.	TRBJ1-1	TGCAGCGGACGTCATGAGGCGCTGAACACTGAAGCTTTCTTT	CSGRHEALNTEAFF
13	TRBV5-1	.	many	TRBJ1-5	TGCGCCAGCAGCTCCGGGGGAAATCAGCCCCAGCATTTT	CASSSGGNQPQHF
13	TRBV2	.	many	TRBJ1-1	TGTGCCAGCAGCGGGGATAGGAACACTGAAGCTTTCTTT	CASSGDRNTEAFF
13	TRBV25-1	TRBD1	few	TRBJ1-2	TGTGCCAGCAGTATGGGACAGAAGTATGGCTACACCTTC	CASSMGQKYGYTF
14	TRBV6-5	TRBD1	.	TRBJ1-5	TGTGCCAGCAGAGCCGACAGGGACGGTCAGCCCCAGCATTTT	CASRADRDGQPQHF
17	TRBV6-5	TRBD1	few	TRBJ1-4	TGTGCCAGCAGTCCCGCCGGACAGGGGTGGGATAATGAAAAACTGTTTTTT	CASSPAGQGWDNEKLFF
12	TRBV12-3/TRBV12-4	.	few	TRBJ1-2	TGTGCCAGCAGTTTTTTAACCTCGGGCTACACCTTC	CASSFLTSGYTF
15	TRBV7-2	.	many	TRBJ1-2	TGTGCCAGCAGCTTAGAAGAGGGACAAGTCTATGGCTACACCTTC	CASSLEEGQVYGYTF
15	TRBV3-1	.	.	TRBJ1-2	TGTGCCAGCTCACTCCTGGCCACCTCCGAAGGAGGCTACACCTTC	CASSLLATSEGGYTF
15	TRBV20-1	TRBD2	.	TRBJ2-5	TGCAGTGCTAGCCTGCCGGGGGGGACCGGGGAGACCCAGTACTTC	CSASLPGGTGETQYF
17	TRBV7-2	TRBD1	.	TRBJ2-1	TGTGCCAGCAGCTCCCCGGTGGGGGACAGGGACTACAATGAGCAGTTCTTC	CASSSPVGDRDYNEQFF
16	TRBV24-1	TRBD2	few	TRBJ2-3	TGTGCCACCAGTGATAATAGGCGGGGGGACACAGATACGCAGTATTTT	CATSDNRRGDTDTQYF
15	TRBV3-1	.	many	TRBJ2-6	TGTGCCAGCAGCAGGGGGAGACCTGGGGCCAACGTCCTGACTTTC	CASSRGRPGANVLTF
14	TRBV19	.	few	TRBJ2-2	TGTGCCAGTAGAAAGGGGGCGGGAACCGGGGAGCTGTTTTTT	CASRKGAGTGELFF
13	TRBV5-1	.	many	TRBJ2-5	TGCGCCAGCAGCCCGGACGAGGGGGAGACCCAGTACTTC	CASSPDEGETQYF
15	TRBV14	.	.	TRBJ2-3	TGTGCCAGCAGCCAAGTCAAAACCTACACAGATACGCAGTATTTT	CASSQVKTYTDTQYF
15	TRBV18	.	.	TRBJ1-1	TGTGCCAGCTCACCACCCAGCTCGGAGAGGAGTGAAGCTTTCTTT	CASSPPSSERSEAFF